Described below is a single TCR beta chain sequence and its context. These data originate in a study of blood T cell repertoires in COVID-19. Across the study: Sites in the United States, Italy and Spain provided acute and convalescent COVID-19 samples.

Trimming removed 1 base from V and 2 bases from J, with 9 bases in between. Germline CDR1 reads LNHNV; CDR2 reads YYDKDF (reference sequence). The CDR3 is 14 amino acids. Original data processing: Amplification with reference gene primers provided the estimates of nucleated cell counts. Some clones are missing from TCRdb's copy, which holds only in-frame ones; the method was immunoSEQ multiplex PCR. D and trimming come from the DNA, and the V and J calls and clone size come from that table. This sample has 250,000 or so clones; 70% to 90% occur once, and the top ten carry under 4.5%. Sequenced sample: peripheral blood. This sequence originates from a man aged 45-65 years with acute or convalescent COVID-19. The chain uses TRBV15 and TRBJ2-7; TRBD1 is a possible D gene (5 bases). CDR3 bases: TGTGCCACCAGCAGAGGTGAGACAGCCTACGAGCAGTACTTC. The encoded protein is CATSRGETAYEQYF.